The 6 T cell receptor beta chains in this list originate from one sample, sequenced in a study of blood T cell repertoires in COVID-19. This table comes from immunoSEQ multiplex PCR, and its TCRdb copy is limited to in-frame clones, with some not included. The sample holds over 200,000 clones, about 88% seen once. The sample consisted of peripheral blood. The receptors were gathered from a man in his 60s who had recovered from COVID-19.

This clone was seen a single time. This chain joins TRBV6-1 and TRBJ1-4, with D tentatively TRBD1 (5 bases). Trimming stripped 1 base from V and 4 bases from J, with 13 bases between. From germline, CDR1 is MNHNS and CDR2 SASEGT. CDR3 length: 16 amino acids. DNA for the CDR3: TGTGCCAGCAGTGAAGGACGACAGTTGAATAATGAAAAACTGTTTTTT. This translates into CASSEGRQLNNEKLFF.

V usage is TRBV7-2 and J usage is TRBJ2-5; tentative D call: TRBD1 (6 bases). Between the trimmed V and J ends, which lost 1 base and 5 bases, there was a span of 26 bases. The CDR3 covers 19 residues. The V gene's germline CDR1 is SGHTA and CDR2 FQGNSA. Here the CDR3 DNA reads TGTGCCAGCAGCTTAGAGCTAGGGACAATAACTGGGGGTGCGGAGACCCAGTACTTC. Translating it yields CASSLELGTITGGAETQYF. Combining the CDR3 with reference TRBV7-2 and TRBJ2-5 gives the whole variable domain GAGVSQSPSNKVTEKGKDVELRCDPISGHTALYWYRQSLGQGLEFLIYFQGNSAPDKSGLPSDRFSAERTGGSVSTLTIQRTQQEDSAVYLCASSLELGTITGGAETQYFGPGTRLLVL.

The chain is built from TRBV27 and TRBJ1-4, with 8 bases matching TRBD1. V lost 5 bases and J lost 0; bases outside the gene matches: 11. Germline CDR1 MNHEY, CDR2 SMNVEV (reference sequence). The length of the CDR3 is 18 residues. DNA for the CDR3: TGTGCCAGCAGTCCCACCGGGACAGGATTTGCAACTAATGAAAAACTGTTTTTT. This translates into CASSPTGTGFATNEKLFF.

The chain joins TRBV5-4 to TRBJ1-1, with 8 bases identical to TRBD1. Germline CDR1 SGHNT, CDR2 YYREEE (reference sequence). Germline trimming cut 4 bases from V and 8 bases from J; bases unmatched to any gene: 4. The CDR3 sequence is 12 residues long. The CDR3 protein is CASSPWTGEAFF. The DNA for the CDR3 is TGTGCCAGCAGCCCCTGGACAGGGGAAGCTTTCTTT.

The chain combines TRBV5-1 with TRBJ1-3; D possibly corresponds to TRBD1 (6 bases). The CDR3 is made up of 17 amino acids. Germline assignment: CDR1 SGHRS and CDR2 YFSETQ. Between the trimmed V and J ends, which lost 3 bases and 0 bases, there was a span of 16 bases. The CDR3 reads CASSSGTLDDSGNTIYF. The CDR3 DNA reads TGCGCCAGCAGCTCCGGGACATTGGACGACTCTGGAAACACCATATATTTT.

This rearrangement joins TRBV27 to TRBJ1-2; 7 bases are a match to TRBD1. Per germline, CDR1 MNHEY and CDR2 SMNVEV (reference sequence). With V trimmed by 3 bases and J by 8 bases, 9 bases remained unmatched. There are 14 residues in the CDR3. CDR3 nucleotide sequence: TGTGCCAGCAGTTTTACAGGGGACTTTGGCGGCTACACCTTC. It translates to CASSFTGDFGGYTF.